The 10 T cell receptor beta chains given below trace back to one sample, sequenced in a study of cytomegalovirus exposure and HLA in healthy donors. It was with 60 Vbeta and 13 Jbeta primers that the PCR ran. The table came from immunoSEQ multiplex PCR; TCRdb's copy has only in-frame clones and leaves some out. The repertoire shows about 130,000 clones; the top ten hold 2.5% to 3%. Sequenced material: PBMCs. The receptors stem from a man aged 25 to 40 in good health and CMV-seronegative.

This rearrangement joins TRBV5-5 to TRBJ2-5; possible D gene TRBD1, 6 bases. Germline CDR1 is SGHKS and CDR2 is YYEKEE (reference sequence). The CDR3 has 13 amino acids. Trimming pared 3 bases from V and 5 bases from J, leaving 11 bases between. Here the CDR3 DNA reads TGTGCCAGCAGCTACAGGGTTCGGGAGACCCAGTACTTC. Its translation is CASSYRVRETQYF.

The chain has TRBV10-3 and TRBJ2-3; no clear D. V was cut by 3 bases and J by 2 bases, with 9 bases left in between. Germline-derived CDR1 and CDR2 are ENHRY and SYGVKD. This CDR3 is 14 amino acids long. CDR3 DNA: TGTGCCATCAGTGACAGCGAATTCACAGATACGCAGTATTTT. It codes for CAISDSEFTDTQYF.

This chain joins TRBV6-4 and TRBJ2-1; TRBD2 matches 8 bases. V was clipped by 0 bases and J by 8 bases; unmatched bases: 9. This CDR3 has 16 residues. CDR1 is MRHNA and CDR2 is SNTAGT in the germline V gene. In nucleotides, the CDR3 is TGTGCCAGCAGTGACTCAAGCCAGCGGGAGATTGATGAGCAGTTCTTC. It is translated as CASSDSSQREIDEQFF.

The chain couples TRBV15 to TRBJ1-2; D is possibly TRBD1 (6 bases). V lost 4 bases, J lost 3 bases, and 15 bases lay in between. This CDR3 is built from 15 residues. The germline gives CDR1 LNHNV, CDR2 YYDKDF (reference sequence). CDR3 coding DNA: TGTGCCACCAGCACACCTGAGGGGGGGGACTATGGCTACACCTTC. Encoded protein: CATSTPEGGDYGYTF.

The chain couples TRBV7-6 to TRBJ2-3; 8 nucleotides match TRBD2. Germline V gene lookup returns CDR1 SGHVS and CDR2 FNYEAQ. CDR3 length: 14 amino acids. With 2 bases clipped from V and 4 bases from J, the junction kept 2 bases outside the gene matches. The CDR3: CASSLLGRADTQYF. The DNA for the CDR3 is TGTGCCAGCAGCTTACTCGGGAGGGCAGATACGCAGTATTTT.

The chain joins TRBV19 to TRBJ2-3, with D perhaps matching TRBD2 (5 bases). CDR1 and CDR2 (germline): LNHDA, SQIVND (reference sequence). The CDR3 consists of 16 residues. V dropped 0 bases and J dropped 0 bases, with 10 bases sitting between them. CDR3 bases: TGTGCCAGTAGTATAGATGGGAGAAAAAGCACAGATACGCAGTATTTT. Its translation is CASSIDGRKSTDTQYF. Variable domain in full (rest from reference TRBV19 and TRBJ2-3): DGGITQSPKYLFRKEGQNVTLSCEQNLNHDAMYWYRQDPGQGLRLIYYSQIVNDFQKGDIAEGYSVSREKKESFPLTVTSAQKNPTAFYLCASSIDGRKSTDTQYFGPGTRLTVL.

The gene calls are TRBV4-1 and TRBJ2-1; D might be TRBD1 (5 bases). The CDR3 is made up of 17 amino acids. Trimming shortened V by 3 bases and J by 2 bases, and 17 bases separated the two germline ends. CDR1 and CDR2 (germline): MGHRA, YSYEKL. The CDR3 reads CASSQDTTLGTYNEQFF. CDR3 nucleotide sequence: TGCGCCAGCAGCCAGGACACTACTCTGGGTACCTACAATGAGCAGTTCTTC.

The J gene is TRBJ2-3, the V gene TRBV29-1, with 11 bases matching TRBD1. J was trimmed by 4 bases and V by 1 base; bases with no gene match: 7. Germline CDR1 is SQVTM and CDR2 is ANQGSEA. CDR3 length equals 16 residues. The DNA of the CDR3 is TGCAGCGTTGAAGGCGGACAGGGGGCTGTCGCAGATACGCAGTATTTT. This sequence encodes CSVEGGQGAVADTQYF.

V gene TRBV27 combines with J gene TRBJ2-1, with D possibly TRBD2 on 6 matching bases. V lost 3 bases and J 9 bases, leaving 9 bases between the germline ends. The CDR3 spans 12 residues. CDR1 and CDR2 (germline): MNHEY, SMNVEV (reference sequence). The CDR3 loop reads CASSFRGTEQFF. In DNA form, the CDR3 reads TGTGCCAGCAGTTTTCGGGGGACTGAGCAGTTCTTC.

The CDR3 reads CASSSTGDHEQFF. For the CDR3, the DNA is TGTGCCAGCAGCTCCACAGGGGACCATGAGCAGTTCTTC. This chain connects TRBV7-2 to TRBJ2-1, with 7 bases fitting TRBD1. Losses at the gene ends were 4 bases for V and 8 bases for J; bases not matched to a gene: 5. From germline, CDR1 is SGHTA and CDR2 FQGNSA. The CDR3 is 13 amino acids.